This T cell receptor (beta chain) emerged from a study of T cell responses to AZD1222 COVID-19 vaccine. Study-level findings and limits: Females made up more of the donors, who were largely white British, and clonal diversity may have come out too low. The breadth and depth of Spike-specific TCRs increased once two AZD1222 doses had been given.

About this clone itself: The target antigen is unknown.

TCRdb keeps only in-frame clones here, not all; method: immunoSEQ multiplex PCR. The sample carries 110,000 or so clones, more than 85% recorded once. Germline CDR1 and CDR2: SGDLS and YYNGEE. The trim removed 3 bases at V and 7 bases at J, leaving 12 bases unmatched. The CDR3 is 15 residues long. The sequence was obtained from an adult who received the AZD1222 COVID-19 vaccine. The chain joins TRBV9 to TRBJ1-2; 7 positions agree with TRBD1. The sequences come from peripheral blood, collected 28 days after the second AZD1222 dose. The CDR3 sequence is CASSATSTGFTGYTF. The CDR3 DNA reads as TGTGCCAGCAGCGCCACCTCGACAGGGTTTACTGGCTACACCTTC.